This is a list of T cell receptor beta chains from one sample in a study of blood T cell repertoires in COVID-19. Libraries were prepared by immunoSEQ multiplex PCR; TCRdb keeps only in-frame clonotypes and omits some of them. There are about 240,000 clones in the sample; just under 85% occur only once, and roughly 9.6% lies in the top ten. The sample taken for sequencing was peripheral blood. Receptor source: an elderly woman with acute or convalescent COVID-19. CDR3s include the opening cysteine and the closing phenylalanine or tryptophan. Fields, in order: clone size, D gene, V gene, J gene, CDR3 protein, CDR3 DNA. A D gene is named only where the DNA matches it firmly. Clone size appears in some rows only: once, few, many, or a class for an expanded clone.

-	-	TRBV21-1	TRBJ1-1	CASSNSGRGNMNTEAFF	TGTGCCAGCAGCAACTCAGGGCGGGGAAATATGAACACTGAAGCTTTCTTT
-	TRBD1	TRBV5-1	TRBJ2-1	CASSVTGGRNEQFF	TGCGCCAGCAGCGTGACAGGGGGGAGGAATGAGCAGTTCTTC
-	TRBD1	TRBV6-5	TRBJ1-2	CASSWTGGSGYTF	TGTGCCAGCAGCTGGACAGGGGGTAGTGGCTACACCTTC
-	TRBD2	TRBV5-5	TRBJ2-3	CASSLPQRGARADTQYF	TGTGCCAGCAGCTTGCCCCAGCGGGGGGCACGGGCAGATACGCAGTATTTT
few	TRBD1	TRBV6-5	TRBJ1-6	CASRRDSQNSPLHF	TGTGCCAGCCGCCGGGACAGCCAAAATTCACCCCTCCACTTT
-	TRBD2	TRBV10-3	TRBJ2-3	CAIKSSGSTDTQYF	TGTGCCATCAAGTCTAGCGGGAGCACAGATACGCAGTATTTT
-	-	TRBV5-1	TRBJ2-2	CASSLTDLTGELFF	TGCGCCAGCAGCTTGACAGACCTCACCGGGGAGCTGTTTTTT
-	TRBD1	TRBV28	TRBJ2-5	CAIDRGPSFPQYF	TGTGCCATCGACAGGGGGCCATCATTCCCCCAGTACTTC
-	TRBD1	TRBV6-5	TRBJ1-2	CASSRDSRGYTF	TGTGCCAGCAGTCGGGACAGTCGGGGCTACACCTTC
once	TRBD1	TRBV4-2	TRBJ1-1	CASSQPGTGGTEAFF	TGTGCCAGCAGCCAACCAGGGACAGGGGGCACTGAAGCTTTCTTT
-	TRBD1	TRBV3-1/TRBV3-2	TRBJ2-7	CASSLRTGVGNEQYF	TGTGCCAGCAGCCTGCGGACAGGGGTAGGCAACGAGCAGTACTTC
few	-	TRBV5-1	TRBJ2-1	CASSLATGRVPSSYNEQFF	TGCGCCAGCAGCTTGGCCACGGGGAGAGTACCGTCCTCCTACAATGAGCAGTTCTTC
-	TRBD2	TRBV29-1	TRBJ2-1	CSVYGRRSFNEQFF	TGCAGCGTTTACGGGAGGAGGTCCTTCAATGAGCAGTTCTTC
-	-	TRBV5-1	TRBJ1-1	CASSPNTGNTEAFF	TGCGCCAGCAGCCCAAATACAGGGAACACTGAAGCTTTCTTT
-	TRBD1	TRBV4-2	TRBJ1-2	CASSPAGQDYGYTF	TGTGCCAGCAGCCCTGCGGGACAGGACTATGGCTACACCTTC
-	TRBD1	TRBV5-1	TRBJ1-1	CASTVQGGKTEAFF	TGCGCCAGCACCGTACAGGGGGGTAAAACTGAAGCTTTCTTT
-	TRBD1	TRBV18	TRBJ2-7	CASSRAVQGASYEQYF	TGTGCCAGCTCCCGAGCGGTCCAGGGGGCGTCGTACGAGCAGTACTTC
-	-	TRBV2	TRBJ2-3	CASSPVEFSTDTQYF	TGTGCCAGCAGCCCCGTTGAGTTTAGCACAGATACGCAGTATTTT
once	-	TRBV27	TRBJ1-6	CASSPDRRYNSPLHF	TGTGCCAGCAGCCCAGACAGACGGTATAATTCACCCCTCCACTTT
once	TRBD1	TRBV9	TRBJ1-6	CASSVDGQGGSPLHF	TGTGCCAGCAGCGTAGACGGACAGGGTGGTTCACCCCTCCACTTT
-	-	TRBV5-4	TRBJ1-3	CASSLEPGTRKGNTIYF	TGTGCCAGCAGCTTGGAACCCGGGACACGGAAAGGAAACACCATATATTTT
-	-	TRBV19	TRBJ1-5	CASSIQNQPQHF	TGTGCCAGTAGTATTCAAAATCAGCCCCAGCATTTT
-	-	TRBV6-5	TRBJ1-4	CASRATRGSNEKLFF	TGTGCCAGCAGAGCCACTCGAGGGAGTAATGAAAAACTGTTTTTT
once	TRBD1	TRBV2	TRBJ2-7	CASSEALLRTGEQYF	TGTGCCAGCAGTGAAGCGCTCCTTAGGACAGGGGAGCAGTACTTC
-	-	TRBV5-1	TRBJ2-5	CASSLAGVQETQYF	TGCGCCAGCAGCCTTGCAGGGGTTCAAGAGACCCAGTACTTC
-	TRBD2	TRBV10-3	TRBJ2-3	CAIRSSGTSTDTQYF	TGTGCCATCAGGTCTAGCGGGACTAGCACAGATACGCAGTATTTT
-	TRBD1	TRBV28	TRBJ2-7	CASSFGQGVHEQYF	TGTGCCAGCAGTTTCGGCCAGGGGGTCCACGAGCAGTACTTC